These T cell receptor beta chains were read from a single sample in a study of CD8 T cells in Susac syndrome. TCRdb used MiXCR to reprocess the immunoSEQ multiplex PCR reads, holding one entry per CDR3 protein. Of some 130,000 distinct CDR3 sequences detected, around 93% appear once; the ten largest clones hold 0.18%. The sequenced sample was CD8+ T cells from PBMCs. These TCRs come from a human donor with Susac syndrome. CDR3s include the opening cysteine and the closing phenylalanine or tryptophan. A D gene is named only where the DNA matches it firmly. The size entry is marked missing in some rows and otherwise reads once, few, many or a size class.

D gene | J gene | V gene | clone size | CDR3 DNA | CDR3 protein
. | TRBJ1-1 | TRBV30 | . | TGTGCCTGGGAGACCGAATTAAACACTGAAGCTTTCTTT | CAWETELNTEAFF
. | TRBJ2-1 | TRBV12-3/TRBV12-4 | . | TGTGCCAGCAGTTTCCCAGGGTGGAATGAGCAGTTCTTC | CASSFPGWNEQFF
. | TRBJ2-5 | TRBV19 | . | TGTGCCAGTGGCCTCAGGAGCCAAGAGACCCAGTACTTC | CASGLRSQETQYF
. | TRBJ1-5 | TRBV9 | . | TGTGCCAGCAGCTCGACTTCAAATCAGCCCCAGCATTTT | CASSSTSNQPQHF
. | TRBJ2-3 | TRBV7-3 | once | TGTGCCAGCAGCACGGACGGAAGCACAGATACGCAGTATTTT | CASSTDGSTDTQYF
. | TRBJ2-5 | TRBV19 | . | TGTGCCAGTACTAATGAAGAGACCCAGTACTTC | CASTNEETQYF
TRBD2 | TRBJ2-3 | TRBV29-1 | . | TGCAGCGTTGGAGCGGGAGGGCCTCTGTTTCAAGATACGCAGTATTTT | CSVGAGGPLFQDTQYF
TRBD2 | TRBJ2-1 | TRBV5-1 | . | TGCGCCAGCAGCTTCGGGGGAGGGAATGAGCAGTTCTTC | CASSFGGGNEQFF
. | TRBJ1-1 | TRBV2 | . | TGTGCCCACACGCCAGGGTGGTCGTACACTGAAGCTTTCTTT | CAHTPGWSYTEAFF
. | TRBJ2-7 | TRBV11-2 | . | TGTGCCAGCAGCTCGATAATCGAGCAGTACTTC | CASSSIIEQYF
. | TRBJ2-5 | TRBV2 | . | TGTGCCAGCACCGTGGGGTCTAGGGTTAGGGAGACCCAGTACTTC | CASTVGSRVRETQYF
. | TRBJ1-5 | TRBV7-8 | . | TGTGCCAGCATGGGCACCGGAGGGCCCCAGCATTTT | CASMGTGGPQHF
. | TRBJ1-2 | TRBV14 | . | TGTGCCAGCAGCCCGGGGACATCCACTTATGGCTACACCTTC | CASSPGTSTYGYTF
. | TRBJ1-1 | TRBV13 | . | TGTGCCAGCAGCGCTCCCCCCGAGAACACTGAAGCTTTCTTT | CASSAPPENTEAFF
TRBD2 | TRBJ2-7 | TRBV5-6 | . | TGTGCCAGCAGCTTGGCGCCTAGCGGGAGCCACGAGCAGTACTTC | CASSLAPSGSHEQYF
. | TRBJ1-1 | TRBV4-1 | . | TGCGCCAGCAGCGGCCGGACAGCTAACACTGAAGCTTTCTTT | CASSGRTANTEAFF
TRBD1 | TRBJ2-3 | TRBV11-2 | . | TGTGCCAGCAGCATTAACACCCTACAGGGGGCTTCAGAGTATTTT | CASSINTLQGASEYF
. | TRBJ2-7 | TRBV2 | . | TGTGCCAGCAAGAAGAGGGCTTTGGGCGAGCAGTACTTC | CASKKRALGEQYF
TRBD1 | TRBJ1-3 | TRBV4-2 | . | TGTGCCAGCAGCCAAGGACGGGACAGGCTGGACACCATATATTTT | CASSQGRDRLDTIYF
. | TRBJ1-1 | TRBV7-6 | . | TGTGCCAGCAGCCCATGGGGGGGCAGAAACACTGAAGCTTTCTTT | CASSPWGGRNTEAFF
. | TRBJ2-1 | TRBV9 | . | TGTGCCAGCAGCGCCGGTTCGGAATACTCCTACAATGAGCAGTTCTTC | CASSAGSEYSYNEQFF
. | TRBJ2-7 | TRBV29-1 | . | TGCAGCGTTACGACCCCCGCCGGGGCCGCCTCCTACGAGCAGTACTTC | CSVTTPAGAASYEQYF
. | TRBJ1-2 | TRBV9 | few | TGTGCCAGCAGCGTAGGCGGGAACTATGGCTACACCTTC | CASSVGGNYGYTF
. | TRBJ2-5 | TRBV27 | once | TGTGCCAGCAGTCGTTCAGGGGCCCGAGAGACCCAGTACTTC | CASSRSGARETQYF
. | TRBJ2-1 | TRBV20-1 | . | TGCAGTGCTAGTTCCACATGGGACAATGAGCAGTTCTTC | CSASSTWDNEQFF
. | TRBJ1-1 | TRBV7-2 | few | TGTGCCAGCAGCGAGACCCTAAATGAAGCTTTCTTT | CASSETLNEAFF
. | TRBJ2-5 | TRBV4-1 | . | TGCGCCAGCAGCCAACAACGGGACTTTCCCGGCCGACAAGAGACCCAGTACTTC | CASSQQRDFPGRQETQYF
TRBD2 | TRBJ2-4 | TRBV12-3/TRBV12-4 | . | TGTGCCAGCACCCTCCTGGGCGGGAGAACCAAAAACATTCAGTACTTC | CASTLLGGRTKNIQYF
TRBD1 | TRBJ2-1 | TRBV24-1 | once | TGTGCCACCAGTGATGGGACAGCAACCTACAATGAGCAGTTCTTC | CATSDGTATYNEQFF
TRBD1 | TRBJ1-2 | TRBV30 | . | TGTGCCTGGAGTGTCCGGACAGGGCAACGTAACTATGGCTACACCTTC | CAWSVRTGQRNYGYTF
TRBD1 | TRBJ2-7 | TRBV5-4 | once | TGTGCCAGCAGCTTAGGGACAGACTCCTACGAGCAGTACTTC | CASSLGTDSYEQYF
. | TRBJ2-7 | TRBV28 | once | TGTGCCAGCAGTCCCGGGATTGGAGAGCAGTACTTC | CASSPGIGEQYF
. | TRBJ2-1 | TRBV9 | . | TGTGCCAGCAGCCTAGGGGGCGGGACGTACAATGAGCAGTTCTTC | CASSLGGGTYNEQFF
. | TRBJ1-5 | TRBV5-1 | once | TGCGCCAGCAGCTTGGGGGTCGGTAACAAGGGCGAGCCCCAGCATTTT | CASSLGVGNKGEPQHF
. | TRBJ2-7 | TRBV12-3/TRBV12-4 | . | TGTGCCAGCAGTCCCTACCATTCCCCCTCATACGAGCAGTACTTC | CASSPYHSPSYEQYF
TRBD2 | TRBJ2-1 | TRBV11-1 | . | TGTGCCAGCAGCCTTACACTAGCGGGGGCATACAATGAGCAGTTCTTC | CASSLTLAGAYNEQFF
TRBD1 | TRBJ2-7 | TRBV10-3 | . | TGTGCCATCAGTGAGTCTGGGACAGGGTTCTACGAGCAGTACTTC | CAISESGTGFYEQYF
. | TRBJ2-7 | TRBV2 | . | TGTGCCGACCAGGCGACCTCCTACGAGCAGTACTTC | CADQATSYEQYF
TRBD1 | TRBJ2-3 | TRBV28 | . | TGTGCCAGCAGTCCGGACAGGTACACAGATACGCAGTATTTT | CASSPDRYTDTQYF
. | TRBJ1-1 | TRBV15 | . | TGTGCCACCAGCACAATGATCTTCCTACAGGGATTTGCTGAAGCTTTCTTT | CATSTMIFLQGFAEAFF
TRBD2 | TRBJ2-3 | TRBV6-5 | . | TGTGCCAGCAGTTACCCGGGAGGCGGCACGCAGTATTTT | CASSYPGGGTQYF
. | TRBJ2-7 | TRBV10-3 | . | TGTGCCATCAGTTACGGACAGGAGCAGTACTTC | CAISYGQEQYF
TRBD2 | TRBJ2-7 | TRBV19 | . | TGTGCCAGTAGTCCTGGGGGGGGATTCTCCTACGAGCAGTACTTC | CASSPGGGFSYEQYF
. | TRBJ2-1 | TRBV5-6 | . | TGTGCCAGCAGCTTGGCCTGGAAGGAGCAGTTCTTC | CASSLAWKEQFF
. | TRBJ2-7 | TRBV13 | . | TGTGCCAGCAGCTTTGCCGCACGGGGCGCCTACGAGCAGTACTTC | CASSFAARGAYEQYF